The 17 T cell receptor beta chains below come from one sample, sequenced in a study of blood T cell repertoires in COVID-19. Clones were sequenced by immunoSEQ multiplex PCR, and TCRdb holds only the in-frame ones, with some missing. In the table there are nearly 80,000 clones, 65% to 85% of which are singletons. The sequenced sample consisted of peripheral blood. The receptor source for this set is a man between 45 and 60 years old with acute or convalescent COVID-19.

The chain combines TRBV7-7 with TRBJ2-3; possible D gene TRBD2, 5 bases. CDR3 length equals 15 residues. Trimming cost V 1 base and J 5 bases, with 13 bases left between them. Germline V lookup: CDR1 SSHAT, CDR2 FNYEAQ (reference sequence). CDR3 residues: CASSLGRTGGDTQYF. The CDR3 coding sequence is TGTGCCAGCAGCTTAGGGAGGACCGGTGGAGATACGCAGTATTTT.

This clone was seen a single time. The chain employs TRBV12-3 or TRBV12-4 and TRBJ1-1; TRBD1 aligns across 8 bases. The CDR3 is 12 residues long. Trimming removed 5 bases from V and 11 bases from J; junction bases left unmatched: 7. CDR3 DNA sequence: TGTGCCAGCAGTCTCCAGGGGGCCGGGGCTTTCTTT. Its protein is CASSLQGAGAFF.

The chain uses TRBV29-1 and TRBJ1-4; TRBD1 might be the D (5 bases). Looked up from germline, CDR1 is SQVTM and CDR2 is ANQGSEA. The ends were cut back, 6 bases at V and 8 bases at J, with 13 bases in the middle. This CDR3 region has 12 residues. The CDR3 reads CSVGGEFEKLFF. In nucleotides, the CDR3 is TGCAGCGTGGGGGGAGAATTCGAAAAACTGTTTTTT.

The V call is TRBV15, the J call TRBJ2-2, with TRBD1 matching over 8 bases. With V trimmed by 5 bases and J by 7 bases, 6 bases remained unmatched. The CDR3 sequence is 14 residues long. Germline V CDR1 and CDR2: LNHNV, YYDKDF (reference sequence). CDR3 protein: CATSPDRASGELFF. The CDR3 nucleotides are TGTGCCACCAGCCCGGACAGGGCAAGCGGGGAGCTGTTTTTT.

The V gene is TRBV24-1, the J gene TRBJ2-2; possible D gene TRBD1, 6 bases. V dropped 2 bases and J dropped 6 bases, with 15 bases sitting between them. This CDR3 contains 16 residues. Germline CDR1 and CDR2: KGHDR and SFDVKD. In DNA, the CDR3 is TGTGCCACCAGTGATTGGATAGGGGGAATCGCCGGGGAGCTGTTTTTT. Encoded protein: CATSDWIGGIAGELFF.

The chain links TRBV7-3 to TRBJ2-7; TRBD1 aligns across 12 bases. This CDR3 is built from 16 residues. Germline CDR1 and CDR2: SGHTA and FQGTGA. J lost 4 bases, V lost 5 bases, and 9 bases had no gene match. CDR3 sequence: CASSLGQGALLYEQYF. The CDR3 bases are TGTGCCAGCAGCCTGGGACAGGGGGCCCTTCTTTACGAGCAGTACTTC.

This sequence joins TRBV7-9 and TRBJ2-1, with a possible D match to TRBD1 (6 bases). V was clipped by 5 bases and J by 5 bases, with 19 bases between them. The CDR3 covers 16 residues. The germline V gene has CDR1 SEHNR and CDR2 FQNEAQ (reference sequence). The DNA of the CDR3 is TGTGCCAGCAGCGGAGTCAAGGGGGATCCGGACAATGAGCAGTTCTTC. Its protein product is CASSGVKGDPDNEQFF.

The table lists this clone with a count of one. Other DNA sequences from this sample encode an identical CDR3 as well. This chain connects TRBV3-1 (or the pseudogene TRBV3-2) to TRBJ1-2, with a possible D match to TRBD1 (5 bases). The CDR3 runs 12 residues. Trimming took off 4 bases at V and 4 bases at J, with 7 bases between the two ends. Per germline, CDR1 LGHDT and CDR2 YNNKEL (reference sequence). CDR3 region: CASSPGGYGYTF. CDR3 coding DNA: TGTGCCAGCAGCCCCGGGGGCTATGGCTACACCTTC.

This clone occurred once. This chain connects TRBV7-2 to TRBJ1-5, with D tentatively TRBD1 (5 bases). Germline-derived CDR1 and CDR2 are SGHTA and FQGNSA. The CDR3 totals 14 residues. V gave up 5 bases and J gave up 4 bases, with 12 bases separating them. The CDR3 sequence is CASSKDRGNQPQHF. The CDR3 DNA follows: TGTGCCAGCAGCAAGGATCGGGGGAATCAGCCCCAGCATTTT.

The J gene is TRBJ1-5, the V gene TRBV19, with TRBD1 identical over 8 bases. The CDR3 extends over 17 amino acids. Germline values: CDR1 LNHDA, CDR2 SQIVND (reference sequence). J gave up 3 bases and V 5 bases, and 12 bases lay outside the gene matches. The CDR3 DNA reads TGTGCCAGTAGTTACCCTACAGGGGGTCGGGACAATCAGCCCCAGCATTTT. Its translation: CASSYPTGGRDNQPQHF.

This chain uses TRBV5-1 with TRBJ2-6; D is ambiguous. The length of the CDR3 is 15 residues. Trimming cost V 5 bases and J 0 bases, with 9 bases left between them. Germline assignment: CDR1 SGHRS and CDR2 YFSETQ. The DNA of the CDR3 is TGCGCCAGCAGTCCGACTGTCTCTGGGGCCAACGTCCTGACTTTC. The encoded protein is CASSPTVSGANVLTF.

This clone was seen more than once but under ten times. The chain combines TRBV3-1 (or the pseudogene TRBV3-2) with TRBJ2-2; D may be TRBD2 (5 bases). CDR1 LGHDT and CDR2 YNNKEL come from the germline V gene (reference sequence). The length of the CDR3 is 16 residues. The V gene lost 3 bases and the J gene lost 0 bases, with 11 bases spanning the gap. The CDR3 is CASSHSGYANTGELFF. The CDR3 bases are TGTGCCAGCAGCCACTCGGGATACGCGAACACCGGGGAGCTGTTTTTT.

This chain uses TRBV28 with TRBJ2-3, with 10 bases fitting TRBD1. With V trimmed by 5 bases and J by 5 bases, 7 bases remained unmatched. The CDR3 spans 15 residues. Germline CDR1 reads MDHEN; CDR2 reads SYDVKM. CDR3 in amino acids: CASSPGTGVIDTQYF. DNA of the CDR3: TGTGCCAGCAGTCCCGGGACAGGGGTAATAGATACGCAGTATTTT.

The V gene is TRBV7-9, the J gene TRBJ2-5; tentatively, D is TRBD2 (6 bases). V lost 2 bases and J lost 5, with 18 bases in between. Germline V gives CDR1 SEHNR, CDR2 FQNEAQ (reference sequence). The CDR3 runs to 16 residues. The CDR3 here is CASSLNMGTGGETQYF. Here the CDR3 DNA reads TGTGCCAGCAGCTTAAACATGGGGACTGGGGGTGAGACCCAGTACTTC.

The chain uses TRBV7-9 and TRBJ2-7; D gene uncertain. V was cut by 5 bases and J by 2 bases, with 13 bases left in between. The CDR3 is 14 residues long. CDR1 SEHNR and CDR2 FQNEAQ come from the germline V gene (reference sequence). The CDR3 loop is CASSREELTYEQYF. As DNA, the CDR3 is TGTGCCAGCAGCCGCGAAGAGTTAACCTACGAGCAGTACTTC.

Written as DNA, the CDR3 is TGTGCCAGCGGGCGGGGAGTCACAGATACGCAGTATTTT. Translated, it gives CASGRGVTDTQYF. The J gene is TRBJ2-3, the V gene TRBV6-4; tentatively, D is TRBD2 (6 bases). Germline values: CDR1 MRHNA, CDR2 SNTAGT. Trimming cost V 8 bases and J 2 bases, with 11 bases left between them. The CDR3 has 13 amino acids.

The rearrangement joins TRBV24-1 to TRBJ2-3; 12 nucleotides line up with TRBD2. CDR3 length: 17 residues. The J segment lost 1 base and the V segment lost 4 bases, leaving 5 bases of the junction unmatched. Germline CDR1 KGHDR, CDR2 SFDVKD. CDR3 sequence: CATSDTLAGGRTDTQYF. As DNA, the CDR3 is TGTGCCACCAGTGACACCCTAGCGGGAGGGCGCACAGATACGCAGTATTTT.